This TCR beta chain comes out of a study of blood T cells in healthy people across ages. Germline-derived CDR1 and CDR2 are LGHNA and YSLEER. The V gene end was trimmed by 0 bases and the J gene end by 1 base; junction bases not matched to a gene: 8. The CDR3 is 18 residues long. Per sample, no less than 5.5 micrograms of total RNA were extracted. Through a sample-barcoded 5' primer and a J-beta primer mix, a second PCR was run for about 6 to 11 cycles. TCRdb ran MiXCR on the 5' RACE reads and lists one entry per CDR3 protein. The sample lists 1.5 million to 2 million distinct CDR3 sequences; around half were seen once.

The chain links TRBV4-3 to TRBJ2-1; 8 nucleotides agree with TRBD1. The clonotype was recovered from a woman between 35 and 50 years old in good health. Sequences were obtained from blood. The CDR3 DNA follows: TGCGCCAGCAGCCAAGACTCTGGACAGGGAGGATCCTACAATGAGCAGTTCTTC. Protein sequence: CASSQDSGQGGSYNEQFF.